This entry describes one T cell receptor beta chain. This clone was recorded only once. This clone's antigen is unknown. No qualities accompany the bases; no much larger clone lies one base away. The data belong to a study of CD8+ T cells in alopecia areata (dated by TCRdb to about 2018). Study-level background: The treated patients, all with moderate-to-severe alopecia areata, were enrolled in an open-label pilot trial of oral tofacitinib given at 5 to 10 mg twice daily. For the treated patients, the SALT score, which quantifies what percentage of scalp surface area is affected, served as the measure of disease severity. Patients stayed on tofacitinib for 6 to 18 months and then had 6 months of follow-up off drug so that delayed response and recurrence could be assessed. High-throughput TCRbeta sequencing was used to examine T cell clonal expansion in alopecia areata in both the C3H/HeJ mouse model and human patients. Scalp clonality was compared across normal scalp (n=4), patchy alopecia areata scalp (n=8), and alopecia totalis/universalis scalp (n=8). Patients on tofacitinib were biopsied at baseline and after 4 and 24 weeks of treatment, and several of the patients also had a later scalp biopsy. Human TCRbeta sequencing covered scalp tissue and sorted CD4+ and CD8+ peripheral blood T cells from patchy and totalis/universalis alopecia areata patients and healthy controls. RNA came from the PAXgene miRNA kit for fixed scalp, the miRNeasy kit for PBMCs, and the RNeasy kit for mouse skin. Amplification of TCRbeta CDR3 regions was done by immunoSEQ multiplex PCR using 35 Vbeta forward primers and 13 Jbeta reverse primers. Paper-wide results and their limitations: The treated cohort was small, with a single nonresponder, so links between baseline CD8+ expansion and response need larger studies. Compared with mice, TCR sequences shared between patients were less clear, possibly partly because of HLA diversity across the patient population. Unlike mouse skin, where gammadelta T cells dominate, normal human skin contains resident alphabeta T cells that get sequenced too, which complicates analysis of the scalp TCR repertoire. Higher clonality and more expanded CD8+ clones were observed in lesional scalp than in normal scalp, particularly in alopecia totalis/universalis, a finding suggestive of antigenic drive. Scalp clonality and the number of expanded CD8+ clones among the top 100 scalp clones were significantly decreased by tofacitinib. During tofacitinib treatment, many expanded lesional clones stuck around in both scalp and blood, and this persistence may partly explain why relapse happens after treatment is stopped.

CDR3 length: 15 amino acids, cysteine to phenylalanine. The sequence is cut down to CDR3 DNA, 45 bases in frame from base 1. From V the trimming removes 10 bases and from J it removes 5 bases, while the gene matches leave 12 bases of the junction unaccounted for. The germline V gene (reference sequence) sets CDR1 to MNHNY and CDR2 to SVGAGI. Libraries were prepared through the immunoSEQ multiplex PCR assay. To provide template for TCR sequencing, every sample had RNA extracted and reverse transcribed into cDNA. First-strand cDNA was synthesized using SuperScript III with a 2:1 mix of oligo-dT and random hexamers. Amplification bias was assessed with a synthetic immune receptor repertoire, and residual bias was removed computationally. Concerning the study's data processing: After raw reads were preprocessed to remove errors, the CDR3 was defined following IMGT conventions as running from the conserved cysteine to phenylalanine. To get clonality, Shannon entropy was normalized by log2 of the number of productive unique TCRs and the result was subtracted from 1. CD4 or CD8 identity of scalp clones was inferred by cross-referencing scalp TCRbeta sequences with sorted blood CD4 and CD8 repertoires. Sourced from immuneACCESS, this table was stored by TCRdb with only in-frame sequences that have V and J called. A share of the clones is absent; for the studies checked, an unresolved V gene accounts for under half, and the remainder has no known explanation. V, J and clone size reflect that table, while D and trimming were determined from the DNA. This sample has around 150,000 clones in its table, and roughly 80% of those were observed once. In total, the top ten clones hold roughly 25% of the sample.

Explained via the paper, the time point label denotes: about four weeks on oral tofacitinib. What this sample's treatment or condition label stands for: oral pan-JAK inhibitor, 5-10 mg twice daily. Lesional scalp punch biopsies and peripheral blood were collected from alopecia areata patients. After PBMCs were isolated by density centrifugation and stained for CD3, CD4 and CD8, a FACSAria was used to sort CD4+ and CD8+ T cells. The TCR comes from a human donor with alopecia areata. The source was CD8+ T cells sorted from blood, collected at week 4, from a patient treated with tofacitinib. The chain employs TRBV6-6 and TRBJ1-1, with TRBD1 matching 11 junction bases. Here the CDR3 is given as CATIPGTGGFTEAFF. The bases are TGTGCCACCATACCCGGGACAGGGGGATTTACTGAAGCTTTCTTT.